One sample yielded the 14 T cell receptor beta chains listed below, sequenced in a study of shared clonotypes between healthy human individuals. Measured with immunoSEQ multiplex PCR; TCRdb has only the in-frame clones, and not every one. This sample yields over 1.5 million clones, of which under 99% are seen a single time; about 0.42% belongs to the top ten. Sample: naive CD4+ T cells sorted from blood. Sample subset: CD45RA+ positively selected. The receptors here all came from a man in his thirties or forties in good health.

The rearrangement joins TRBV5-1 to TRBJ2-2, with D tentatively TRBD1 (6 bases). CDR3 size: 15 residues. Germline CDR1 reads SGHRS; CDR2 reads YFSETQ. The V gene lost 5 bases and the J gene lost 2 bases, with 13 bases spanning the gap. The CDR3 DNA reads as TGCGCCAGCAGTAGGGGGACGGAAAACACCGGGGAGCTGTTTTTT. This gives the protein CASSRGTENTGELFF.

The chain joins TRBV7-9 to TRBJ2-3; 10 bases line up with TRBD2. The CDR3 runs 16 residues. Germline trimming cut 5 bases from V and 2 bases from J; bases unmatched to any gene: 7. Germline-derived CDR1 and CDR2 are SEHNR and FQNEAQ (reference sequence). Here the CDR3 reads CASSPPGLADTDTQYF. CDR3 DNA sequence: TGTGCCAGCAGCCCTCCAGGACTAGCGGACACAGATACGCAGTATTTT.

V is TRBV7-6 and J is TRBJ1-2; no clear D. The germline CDR1 and CDR2 sequences are SGHVS and FNYEAQ. The CDR3 is 13 residues long. The V end was cut by 1 base, the J end by 6 bases, with 9 bases between. This CDR3 is CASSLDPRDGYTF. The CDR3, as DNA: TGTGCCAGCAGCTTAGATCCACGGGATGGCTACACCTTC.

J is TRBJ2-5 and V is TRBV9; the D gene is possibly TRBD1 (6 bases). CDR3 size: 14 residues. The germline V gene encodes CDR1 SGDLS and CDR2 YYNGEE. Trimming shortened V by 2 bases and J by 2 bases, and 10 bases separated the two germline ends. The CDR3 loop reads CASSVGQTQETQYF. CDR3 sequence (DNA): TGTGCCAGCAGCGTCGGACAGACACAAGAGACCCAGTACTTC. Looking up the rest from reference TRBV9 and TRBJ2-5 gives the full variable domain: DSGVTQTPKHLITATGQRVTLRCSPRSGDLSVYWYQQSLDQGLQFLIQYYNGEERAKGNILERFSAQQFPDLHSELNLSSLELGDSALYFCASSVGQTQETQYFGPGTRLLVL.

CDR3 nucleotides: TGTGCCAGCAGCTCCCCAGGGAGGGTCGTAGCTGGGGCCAACGTCCTGACTTTC. Translating gives CASSSPGRVVAGANVLTF. The chain carries TRBV28 and TRBJ2-6, with 7 bases fitting TRBD2. Germline V CDR1 and CDR2: MDHEN, SYDVKM. The CDR3 runs to 18 residues. Trimming cost V 6 bases and J 2 bases; bases outside gene matches: 13.

This chain connects TRBV5-5 to TRBJ1-2; 8 bases are a match to TRBD1. J gave up 7 bases and V 4 bases, and 15 bases lay outside the gene matches. Germline V CDR1 and CDR2: SGHKS, YYEKEE (reference sequence). The CDR3 contains 16 residues. This chain's CDR3 is CASSLPAGTGGSGYTF. The CDR3 nucleotides are TGTGCCAGCAGCCTACCCGCAGGAACAGGGGGTAGTGGCTACACCTTC.

The J gene is TRBJ2-7, the V gene TRBV5-1, with 10 bases aligning to TRBD2. Germline lookup yields CDR1 SGHRS and CDR2 YFSETQ. V lost 0 bases and J lost 2; bases outside the gene matches: 11. The CDR3 loop spans 18 amino acids. CDR3 sequence (DNA): TGCGCCAGCAGCTTGGCCGGGACTAGCGTCCCGGTTGCCTACGAGCAGTACTTC. It is translated as CASSLAGTSVPVAYEQYF.

Written as DNA, the CDR3 is TGTGCCAGCAGCTTCGGCAGGGCGGTGACCCAGTACTTC. The encoded protein is CASSFGRAVTQYF. The rearrangement uses TRBV7-8 and TRBJ2-5; D may be TRBD1 (5 bases). V lost 3 bases and J 7 bases, leaving 12 bases between the germline ends. Germline CDR1 reads SGHVS; CDR2 reads FQNEAQ. The CDR3 covers 13 residues.

This chain links TRBV9 with TRBJ2-5, with 8 nucleotides matching TRBD1. Germline CDR1 reads SGDLS; CDR2 reads YYNGEE. The CDR3 totals 15 residues. The ends lost 4 bases at V and 7 bases at J; junction bases unmatched: 12. Written as DNA, the CDR3 is TGTGCCAGCAGCCCTTCAGGACAGGGTTCCTGGACCCAGTACTTC. It encodes CASSPSGQGSWTQYF.

V gene TRBV18 combines with J gene TRBJ2-7; D is ambiguous. From germline, CDR1 is KGHSH and CDR2 LQKENI. This CDR3 spans 12 amino acids. Trimming took 4 bases from V and 1 from J, leaving 5 bases between them. DNA of the CDR3: TGTGCCAGCTCACAGGGATCCTACGAGCAGTACTTC. Its translation: CASSQGSYEQYF.

The chain is built from TRBV2 and TRBJ2-5, with D possibly being TRBD1 (5 bases). Germline V gives CDR1 SNHLY, CDR2 FYNNEI. Trimming removed 6 bases from V and 4 bases from J, with 9 bases in between. The CDR3 is 12 amino acids. The DNA of the CDR3 is TGTGCCAGCAGGGACGACAGAGAGACCCAGTACTTC. Protein sequence: CASRDDRETQYF.

This clone was observed a single time. The V and J genes are TRBV14 and TRBJ2-1; unclear D gene. Germline CDR1 SGHDN, CDR2 FVKESK. The V and J ends lost 8 bases and 4 bases respectively, with 3 bases between them. The CDR3 spans 10 residues. Here the CDR3 reads CASLYNEQFF. The CDR3 bases are TGTGCCAGCCTGTACAATGAGCAGTTCTTC.

The gene calls are TRBV7-9 and TRBJ2-7, with D unclear. This CDR3 is 13 amino acids long. The ends were cut back, 3 bases at V and 0 bases at J, with 6 bases in the middle. From germline, CDR1 is SEHNR and CDR2 FQNEAQ (reference sequence). The CDR3 DNA reads as TGTGCCAGCAGCTTTCTAGGCTCCTACGAGCAGTACTTC. It is translated as CASSFLGSYEQYF.

The CDR3 DNA reads TGCGCCAGCAGCTTCCCGTCAGGGGGCGCGGGCTCGGGGACTGAAGCTTTCTTT. Encoded protein: CASSFPSGGAGSGTEAFF. V and J are TRBV5-1 and TRBJ1-1, with 8 nucleotides matching TRBD1. The CDR3 is 18 residues long. With V trimmed by 2 bases and J by 5 bases, 17 bases remained unmatched. Germline assignment: CDR1 SGHRS and CDR2 YFSETQ.